This T cell receptor (beta chain) was identified during a study of tumor-infiltrating lymphocytes in primary liver carcinoma. The study, taken as a whole, reports: Since the samples were bulk and unsorted, the CD4+ and CD8+ repertoires were not compared.

Starting material of 450 to 500 ng total RNA yielded TCR beta cDNA via a constant-region primer. The TCR beta library was amplified through three nested multiplex PCR rounds in a modified ARM-PCR procedure. Investigators reported that the first two PCR rounds, at 10 cycles each, used TRBV1-TRBV30 forward primers with a C-beta reverse primer. TCRdb re-analysed the multiplex PCR reads in MiXCR, keeping a single row per CDR3 protein. Of more than 150,000 distinct CDR3 sequences in the sample, roughly 60% were seen once. In addition to blood RNA drawn from unsorted whole blood, germline DNA was extracted. Germline loops: CDR1 MDHEN, CDR2 SYDVKM. The CDR3 covers 15 residues. In regard to this clonotype: No antigen is known for it. The junction differs from germline at one of its ends, possibly a read error.

The receptor was derived from a man aged 40-50 years with primary liver carcinoma and hepatitis B virus infection. The V and J genes are TRBV28 and TRBJ1-5; perhaps TRBD1 as D (5 bases). The sequenced sample was peripheral blood. CDR3 nucleotide sequence: TGTACCAGCAGTCTAATCCGGGGCGTCAATCAGCCCCAGCATTTT. Its translation: CTSSLIRGVNQPQHF.